The 19 T cell receptor beta chains in this list originate from one sample, sequenced in a study of T cell repertoires in cytomegalovirus infection. TCRdb analysed the reads with MiXCR anew, one entry per CDR3 protein. The profile shows about a million distinct CDR3 sequences, around a third of them singletons. For these TCRs, the target antigens are not known. The source material was cultured CD8+ T cells from PBMCs, sampled from culture after CMV antigen stimulation. Receptors were obtained from a human donor in good health (CMV status not recorded). Some clones in this sample may be carry-over from other donors' samples.

This clonotype turned up a few times. The chain couples TRBV20-1 to TRBJ2-1, with 8 bases lining up with TRBD1. Germline V gives CDR1 DFQATT, CDR2 SNEGSKA (reference sequence). This CDR3 is 16 amino acids long. The CDR3 DNA reads as TGCAGGGCAAACCTGGACAGGGAAGACTCCTACAATGAGCAGTTCTTC. Translating it yields CRANLDREDSYNEQFF.

The gene calls are TRBV6-2 or TRBV6-3 and TRBJ2-1, with D maybe TRBD1 (6 bases). The V end lost 7 bases, the J end lost 1 base, and 14 bases lay between the germline ends. The CDR3 extends over 15 amino acids. Germline CDR1 reads MNHEY; CDR2 reads SVGEGT. The CDR3 bases are TGTGCCAGCACCGGCCACAGGGTATCCTACAATGAGCAGTTCTTC. Its protein is CASTGHRVSYNEQFF.

The rearrangement joins TRBV7-6 to TRBJ2-1, with unresolved D. The CDR3 extends over 12 amino acids. Germline V lookup: CDR1 SGHVS, CDR2 FNYEAQ. V dropped 5 bases and J dropped 8 bases, with 10 bases sitting between them. The CDR3: CASSPLLDEQFF. The DNA of the CDR3 is TGTGCCAGCAGCCCTCTGTTAGATGAGCAGTTCTTC.

A note on this clonotype: This may stem from a read error, because a much larger clone lies one nucleotide away. This CDR3 is missing its conserved last phenylalanine or tryptophan, likely due to a read error. V gene TRBV7-2 combines with J gene TRBJ2-5, with D perhaps TRBD2 (6 bases). Trimming removed 1 base at V and 4 bases at J, with 16 bases between. The CDR3 runs to 16 residues. Germline V gene data show CDR1 as SGHTA and CDR2 as FQGNSA. CDR3 region: CASSLGDLTFRETQYS. CDR3 coding DNA: TGTGCCAGCAGCTTAGGGGACTTAACCTTCCGAGAGACCCAGTACTCC.

The chain recombines TRBV7-6 with TRBJ1-2, with 7 nucleotides matching TRBD1. Germline lookup yields CDR1 SGHVS and CDR2 FNYEAQ. The CDR3 extends over 15 amino acids. V lost 5 bases, J lost 4 bases, and 10 bases stayed unmatched. The CDR3 DNA reads TGTGCCAGCAGCCCCACAGGGGTAAGGGGCTATGGCTACACCTTC. Translated, it gives CASSPTGVRGYGYTF.

The rearrangement joins TRBV7-9 to TRBJ2-2; D not resolved. Trimming cost V 1 base and J 6 bases, with 12 bases left between them. The CDR3 has 15 amino acids. CDR1 and CDR2 from the germline V gene are SEHNR and FQNEAQ (reference sequence). The CDR3 reads CASSLVDGTPGELFF. The CDR3 DNA is TGTGCCAGCAGCTTAGTAGACGGCACGCCCGGGGAGCTGTTTTTT.

V gene TRBV9 combines with J gene TRBJ1-1; no clear D gene. V lost 0 bases to trimming and J lost 0 bases, with 6 bases between them. The germline CDR1 and CDR2 sequences are SGDLS and YYNGEE. The CDR3 is 14 residues long. The CDR3 here is CASSVEAVNTEAFF. CDR3 DNA: TGTGCCAGCAGCGTAGAAGCGGTGAACACTGAAGCTTTCTTT.

J is TRBJ2-1 and V is TRBV19; 9 bases agree with TRBD2. The CDR3 sequence is 14 residues long. Trimming removed 7 bases from V and 2 bases from J; junction bases left unmatched: 3. The germline CDR1 and CDR2 sequences are LNHDA and SQIVND (reference sequence). CDR3 region: CASNQRGAYNEQFF. The CDR3 nucleotides read TGTGCCAGTAACCAGCGGGGGGCCTACAATGAGCAGTTCTTC.

V usage is TRBV12-5 and J usage is TRBJ2-1, with TRBD2 matching 11 bases. This CDR3 is built from 17 residues. Trimming at V came to 0 bases and at J to 4 bases, leaving 5 bases not matched to a gene. Germline V lookup: CDR1 LGHNT, CDR2 FRNRAP. The DNA of the CDR3 is TGTGCTAGTGGTTTGGTACTGGGACTAGCGGAATACAATGAGCAGTTCTTC. The encoded protein is CASGLVLGLAEYNEQFF. The full variable domain, in which reference TRBV12-5 and TRBJ2-1 provide the parts outside the CDR3, is DARVTQTPRHKVTEMGQEVTMRCQPILGHNTVFWYRQTMMQGLELLAYFRNRAPLDDSGMPKDRFSAEMPDATLATLKIQPSEPRDSAVYFCASGLVLGLAEYNEQFFGPGTRLTVL.

Concerning this clonotype itself: A much larger clone lies one base from this, so it may be a read error. The chain links TRBV12-3 or TRBV12-4 to TRBJ2-1; D might be TRBD1 (6 bases). The germline V and J ends were trimmed by 4 bases and 3 bases, with 19 bases remaining between them. This CDR3 spans 17 amino acids. CDR3 nucleotide sequence: TGTGCCAGCAGTTCGAGGACAGAGGGGGTAGGCTACAATGAGCAGTTCTTC. Protein sequence: CASSSRTEGVGYNEQFF.

The gene calls are TRBV12-5 and TRBJ1-3, with unresolved D. V was shortened by 1 base and J by 4 bases, with 14 bases between the two germline ends. Germline V lookup: CDR1 LGHNT, CDR2 FRNRAP. The CDR3 spans 16 residues. The DNA of the CDR3 is TGTGCTAGTGGTTTGGACCCCCATTCGGGAGGAAACACCATATATTTT. It is translated as CASGLDPHSGGNTIYF.

The table lists this clonotype with many counts. The chain recombines TRBV2 with TRBJ1-3, with unresolved D. The germline V gene has CDR1 SNHLY and CDR2 FYNNEI. There are 13 residues in the CDR3. Trimming shortened V by 4 bases and J by 7 bases, and 11 bases separated the two germline ends. The CDR3 DNA is TGTGCCAGCAGTGCGACGGCTCACAACACCATATATTTT. As protein: CASSATAHNTIYF.

The V and J genes are TRBV7-4 and TRBJ1-4; tentative D call: TRBD1 (6 bases). V was trimmed by 8 bases and J by 6 bases, leaving 16 bases between them. CDR3 size: 14 residues. Germline loops: CDR1 SGHVT, CDR2 SQSDAQ. The chain's CDR3 is CASGISGAYEKLFF. The CDR3 DNA follows: TGTGCCAGCGGAATATCGGGGGCATATGAAAAACTGTTTTTT.

The chain joins TRBV10-3 to TRBJ2-5; D might be TRBD1 (5 bases). The V end was cut by 2 bases, the J end by 0 bases, with 10 bases between. The germline V gene has CDR1 ENHRY and CDR2 SYGVKD. The CDR3 sequence is 15 residues long. The CDR3 nucleotides read TGTGCCATCAGTGAGCCACAGGCGTACCAAGAGACCCAGTACTTC. Amino acid sequence: CAISEPQAYQETQYF.

This clonotype was seen more than once but under ten times. This chain joins TRBV7-6 and TRBJ1-4; 7 nucleotides agree with TRBD1. Germline V gives CDR1 SGHVS, CDR2 FNYEAQ. The CDR3 is made up of 18 amino acids. Trimming cost V 1 base and J 2 bases; bases outside gene matches: 10. In DNA, the CDR3 is TGTGCCAGCAGCTTAGTAAACCAGGGGGTCGCCACTAATGAAAAACTGTTTTTT. Amino acids: CASSLVNQGVATNEKLFF.

V and J are TRBV12-3 or TRBV12-4 and TRBJ1-6; D gene unclear. Trimming took 6 bases from V and 4 from J, leaving 16 bases between them. CDR3 length: 16 residues. CDR3 bases: TGTGCCAGCAGCGCCCCTGCGGGTCAGTATAATTCACCCCTCCACTTT. Encoded protein: CASSAPAGQYNSPLHF.

This clonotype was detected ten times or more. The J gene is TRBJ1-2, the V gene TRBV25-1; D uncertain. CDR3 length: 11 amino acids. Deletions cut 8 bases from V and 6 bases from J, with 10 bases between. The germline gives CDR1 MGHDK, CDR2 SYGVNS. DNA for the CDR3: TGTGCCAGCTATGGCGATGATGGCTACACCTTC. Amino acids: CASYGDDGYTF.

This clonotype was counted a few times. The chain links TRBV25-1 to TRBJ1-2; 11 bases line up with TRBD1. Unmatched junction bases numbered 7, after V lost 3 bases and J lost 4 bases. Germline values: CDR1 MGHDK, CDR2 SYGVNS. This CDR3 region has 16 residues. The CDR3 sequence is CASSDLPGQGVYGYTF. The CDR3 DNA reads TGTGCCAGCAGTGACCTACCGGGACAGGGGGTCTATGGCTACACCTTC.

This clonotype was found a few times. The chain carries TRBV28 and TRBJ2-3; weak D call: TRBD2 (6 bases). CDR1 MDHEN and CDR2 SYDVKM come from the germline V gene. V gave up 3 bases and J gave up 2 bases, with 12 bases separating them. The CDR3 contains 15 residues. The CDR3, as DNA: TGTGCCAGCAGTTTCCGGACTACCTTCACAGATACGCAGTATTTT. Amino acids: CASSFRTTFTDTQYF.